Listed here are 13 T cell receptor beta chains from one sample, sequenced in a study of cytomegalovirus exposure and HLA in healthy donors. It was with 60 Vbeta and 13 Jbeta primers that the PCR ran. TCRdb's table, derived via immunoSEQ multiplex PCR, lists solely in-frame clones and lacks some. The table for this sample gives 80,000 or so clones. Source material: PBMCs. The source of these receptors is a woman in her twenties or thirties in good health and CMV-seronegative.

V and J are TRBV25-1 and TRBJ2-1; TRBD1 aligns across 9 bases. V was pared by 2 bases and J by 10 bases, with 9 bases of the junction left unmatched. Germline values: CDR1 MGHDK, CDR2 SYGVNS. This CDR3 has 15 residues. The DNA of the CDR3 is TGTGCCAGCAGTGAAAGGGGACAGGGAGTCCACGAGCAGTTCTTC. Translation: CASSERGQGVHEQFF.

The chain is built from TRBV11-2 and TRBJ2-7; D unclear. V was trimmed by 0 bases and J by 5 bases, leaving 2 bases between them. Germline CDR1 SGHAT, CDR2 FQNNGV. The CDR3 contains 11 residues. The CDR3 DNA is TGTGCCAGCAGCTTAGATAACGAGCAGTACTTC. It translates to CASSLDNEQYF.

The chain employs TRBV6-6 and TRBJ2-7; TRBD2 agrees at 7 bases. This CDR3 is 14 amino acids long. The V gene's germline CDR1 is MNHNY and CDR2 SVGAGI (reference sequence). The trim removed 2 bases at V and 4 bases at J, leaving 5 bases unmatched. In DNA form, the CDR3 reads TGTGCCAGCAGTTACCGGCGGGAGAAGTACGAGCAGTACTTC. Translating gives CASSYRREKYEQYF.

The chain combines TRBV19 with TRBJ1-1; D is perhaps TRBD1 (5 bases). In germline, CDR1 is LNHDA, CDR2 SQIVND (reference sequence). The CDR3 has 14 residues. Trimming removed 3 bases at V and 4 bases at J, with 12 bases between. CDR3 sequence: CASSIIGGGTEAFF. The CDR3 region has the DNA TGTGCCAGTAGTATCATTGGGGGAGGCACTGAAGCTTTCTTT.

In regard to this clone: A read error may account for a junction end that differs from germline. CDR3 amino acids: CASSDRRAGANALTF. The CDR3 bases are TGTGCCAGCAGTGATCGGAGGGCTGGGGCCAACGCCCTGACTTTC. This chain links TRBV6-1 with TRBJ2-6, with D maybe TRBD2 (6 bases). The germline CDR1 and CDR2 sequences are MNHNS and SASEGT. The CDR3 has 15 amino acids.

This chain connects TRBV18 to TRBJ2-2, with 11 bases aligning to TRBD2. After removal of 0 bases from V and 5 bases from J, the junction contained 11 bases not matched to a gene. The CDR3 length is 19 residues. In germline, CDR1 is KGHSH, CDR2 LQKENI. The CDR3 bases are TGTGCCAGCTCACCACCGAAACTAGCGGGAGTTTTGGGTACCGGGGAGCTGTTTTTT. Translation gives CASSPPKLAGVLGTGELFF.

V and J are TRBV25-1 and TRBJ2-1; D perhaps matches TRBD2 (5 bases). This CDR3 is 17 amino acids long. V lost 3 bases to trimming and J lost 1 base, with 16 bases between them. Germline V gene sequence: CDR1 MGHDK, CDR2 SYGVNS. This CDR3 is CASSDPEEMGSYNEQFF. The CDR3 DNA is TGTGCCAGCAGTGATCCGGAGGAGATGGGGTCCTACAATGAGCAGTTCTTC.

The chain is built from TRBV5-1 and TRBJ2-7; 7 nucleotides match TRBD1. CDR3 length equals 15 residues. V shed 3 bases and J 2 bases; nucleotides not matched to a gene: 8. Germline lookup yields CDR1 SGHRS and CDR2 YFSETQ. For the CDR3, the DNA is TGCGCCAGCAGCTCGTTACCGGGACAGACCTACGAGCAGTACTTC. This encodes CASSSLPGQTYEQYF.

This chain joins TRBV18 and TRBJ1-3; possible D gene TRBD1, 5 bases. Trimming took 3 bases from V and 2 from J, leaving 11 bases between them. This CDR3 has 15 amino acids. Germline values: CDR1 KGHSH, CDR2 LQKENI. The DNA for the CDR3 is TGTGCCAGCTCACCGCTTTCAGGGCCTGGAAACACCATATATTTT. This translates into CASSPLSGPGNTIYF.

This chain joins TRBV5-6 and TRBJ1-1; tentatively, D is TRBD1 (5 bases). CDR1 and CDR2 (germline): SGHDT, YYEEEE. V gave up 4 bases and J gave up 3 bases, with 13 bases separating them. This CDR3 region has 14 residues. The CDR3 bases are TGTGCCAGCAGCCCCTGGGGGGGGGACACTGAAGCTTTCTTT. The encoded protein is CASSPWGGDTEAFF.

The gene calls are TRBV2 and TRBJ1-5; TRBD1 aligns across 7 bases. Germline V gene data show CDR1 as SNHLY and CDR2 as FYNNEI. The CDR3 has 14 residues. V was pared by 1 base and J by 7 bases, with 4 bases of the junction left unmatched. CDR3 loop: CASSEGDSGQPQHF. As DNA, the CDR3 is TGTGCCAGCAGTGAAGGGGACAGCGGACAGCCCCAGCATTTT.

On this clone: The sample carries other DNA sequences with the same CDR3. The genes are TRBV12-5 and TRBJ2-3; D unresolved. The V gene lost 2 bases and the J gene lost 10 bases, with 13 bases spanning the gap. Germline values: CDR1 LGHNT, CDR2 FRNRAP. CDR3 length equals 13 residues. CDR3 in amino acids: CASGLRGSSAQYF. Here the CDR3 DNA reads TGTGCTAGTGGTTTGAGAGGATCATCTGCGCAGTATTTT.

The chain recombines TRBV19 with TRBJ2-7; D may be TRBD2 (6 bases). This CDR3 contains 15 residues. Per germline, CDR1 LNHDA and CDR2 SQIVND (reference sequence). With 3 bases removed from V and 2 bases from J, the gap between germline ends came to 14 bases. The chain's CDR3 is CASSIGSGQPYEQYF. In nucleotides, the CDR3 is TGTGCCAGTAGTATCGGGAGCGGCCAGCCCTACGAGCAGTACTTC.